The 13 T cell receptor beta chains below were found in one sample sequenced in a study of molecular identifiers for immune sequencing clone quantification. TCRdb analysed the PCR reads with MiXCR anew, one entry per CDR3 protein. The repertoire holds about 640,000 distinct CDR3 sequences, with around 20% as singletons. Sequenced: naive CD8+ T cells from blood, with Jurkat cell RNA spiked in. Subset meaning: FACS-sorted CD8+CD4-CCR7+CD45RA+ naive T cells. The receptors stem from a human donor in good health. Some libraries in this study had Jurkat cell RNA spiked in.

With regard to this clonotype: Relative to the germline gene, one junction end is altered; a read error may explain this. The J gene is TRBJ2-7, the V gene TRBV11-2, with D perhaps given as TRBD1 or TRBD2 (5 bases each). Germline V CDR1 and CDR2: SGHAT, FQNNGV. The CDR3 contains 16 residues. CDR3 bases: TGTGCCAGCAGCCCCCCTTTGGGACGGCCAATCTACGGGCAGTACTTC. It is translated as CASSPPLGRPIYGQYF.

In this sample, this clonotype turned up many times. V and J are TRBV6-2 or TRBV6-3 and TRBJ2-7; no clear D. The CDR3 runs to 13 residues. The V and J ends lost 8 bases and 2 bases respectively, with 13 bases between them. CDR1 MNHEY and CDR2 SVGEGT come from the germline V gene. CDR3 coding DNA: TGTGCCAGCGGGATTGGCGCTACCTACGAGCAGTACTTC. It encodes CASGIGATYEQYF.

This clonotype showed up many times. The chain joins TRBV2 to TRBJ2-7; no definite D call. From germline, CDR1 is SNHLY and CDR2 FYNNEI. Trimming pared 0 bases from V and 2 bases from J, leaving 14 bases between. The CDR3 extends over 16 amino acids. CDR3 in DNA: TGTGCCAGCAGTGAAGCGCTTGTGACGGTCCCCTACGAGCAGTACTTC. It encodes CASSEALVTVPYEQYF.

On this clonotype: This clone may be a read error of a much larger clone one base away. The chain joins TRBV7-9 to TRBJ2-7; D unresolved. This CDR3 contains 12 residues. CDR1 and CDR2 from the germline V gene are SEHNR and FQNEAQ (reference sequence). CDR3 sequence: CANSHPPSEQYF. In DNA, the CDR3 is TGTGCCAACAGCCACCCCCCGTCCGAGCAGTACTTC.

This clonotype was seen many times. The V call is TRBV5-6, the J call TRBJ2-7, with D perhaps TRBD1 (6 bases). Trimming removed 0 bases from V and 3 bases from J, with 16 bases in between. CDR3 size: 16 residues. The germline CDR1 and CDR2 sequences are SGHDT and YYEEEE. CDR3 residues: CASSLAGQQSRYEQYF. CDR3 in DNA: TGTGCCAGCAGCTTGGCGGGACAACAAAGTCGCTACGAGCAGTACTTC.

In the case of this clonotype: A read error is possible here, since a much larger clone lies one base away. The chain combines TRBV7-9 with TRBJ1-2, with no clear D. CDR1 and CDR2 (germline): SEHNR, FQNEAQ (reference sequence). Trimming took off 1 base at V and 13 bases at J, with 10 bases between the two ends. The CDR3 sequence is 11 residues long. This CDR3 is CASSLVEDCTF. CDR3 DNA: TGTGCCAGCAGCTTAGTCGAGGACTGCACCTTC.

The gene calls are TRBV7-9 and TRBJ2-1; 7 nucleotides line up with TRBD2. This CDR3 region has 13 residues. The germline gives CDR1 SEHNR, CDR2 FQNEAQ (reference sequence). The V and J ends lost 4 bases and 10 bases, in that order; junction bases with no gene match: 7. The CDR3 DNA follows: TGTGCCAGCAGCTACGGACTAGTAGGCGAGCAGTTCTTC. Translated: CASSYGLVGEQFF.

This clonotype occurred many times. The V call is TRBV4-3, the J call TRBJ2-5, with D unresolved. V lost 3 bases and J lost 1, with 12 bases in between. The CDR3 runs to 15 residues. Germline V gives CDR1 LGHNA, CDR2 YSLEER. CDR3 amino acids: CASSQSSGVQETQYF. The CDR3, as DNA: TGCGCCAGCAGCCAGAGTTCAGGAGTCCAAGAGACCCAGTACTTC.

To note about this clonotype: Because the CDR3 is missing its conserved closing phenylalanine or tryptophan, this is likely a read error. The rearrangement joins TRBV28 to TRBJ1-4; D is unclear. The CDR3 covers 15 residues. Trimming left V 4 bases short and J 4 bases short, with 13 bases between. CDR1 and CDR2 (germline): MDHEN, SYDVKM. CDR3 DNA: TGTGCCAGCAGTTCCCTCCAAAGACTTAATGAAAAACTGTTTCTT. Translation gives CASSSLQRLNEKLFL.

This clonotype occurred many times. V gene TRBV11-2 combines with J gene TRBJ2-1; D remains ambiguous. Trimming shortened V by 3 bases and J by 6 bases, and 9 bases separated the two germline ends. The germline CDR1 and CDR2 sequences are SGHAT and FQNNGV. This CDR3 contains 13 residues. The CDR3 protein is CASSFVDFNEQFF. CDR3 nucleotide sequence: TGTGCCAGCAGCTTTGTAGACTTCAATGAGCAGTTCTTC.

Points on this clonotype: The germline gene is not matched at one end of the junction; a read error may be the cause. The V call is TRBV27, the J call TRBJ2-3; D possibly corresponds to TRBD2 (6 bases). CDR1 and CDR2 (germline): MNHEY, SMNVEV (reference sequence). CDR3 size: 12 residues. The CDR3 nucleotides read TGTGCCAGCAGTTTTCCGGGAGATACGCGGTATTTT. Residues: CASSFPGDTRYF.

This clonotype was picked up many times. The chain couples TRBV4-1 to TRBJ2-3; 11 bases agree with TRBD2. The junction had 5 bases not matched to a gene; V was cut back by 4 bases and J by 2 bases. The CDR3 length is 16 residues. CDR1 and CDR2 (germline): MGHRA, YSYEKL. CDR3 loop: CASSLIAGGFTDTQYF. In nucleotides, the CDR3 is TGCGCCAGCAGCCTGATAGCGGGGGGGTTCACAGATACGCAGTATTTT.

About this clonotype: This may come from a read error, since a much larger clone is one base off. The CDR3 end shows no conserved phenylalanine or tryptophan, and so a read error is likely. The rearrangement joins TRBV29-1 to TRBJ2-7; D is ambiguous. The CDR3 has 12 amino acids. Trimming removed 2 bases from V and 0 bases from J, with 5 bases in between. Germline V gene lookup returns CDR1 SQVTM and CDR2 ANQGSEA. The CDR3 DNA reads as TGCAGCGTTGAAAGCAGCTCCTACGAGCAGTACTCC. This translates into CSVESSSYEQYS.